Included here is one T cell receptor (beta chain) sequence, with context. The sample comes from a study of blood T cell repertoires in COVID-19. Germline V gene sequence: CDR1 SNHLY, CDR2 FYNNEI. CDR3 size: 17 residues. With 7 bases clipped from V and 0 bases from J, the junction kept 12 bases outside the gene matches. Libraries were prepared by immunoSEQ multiplex PCR; TCRdb keeps only in-frame clonotypes and omits some of them. The sample shows 55,000 to 65,000 clones, approximately 80% of them seen only once. Seattle patients were enrolled while actively infected and followed longitudinally. Material: peripheral blood. The clonotype comes from a man aged 55 to 70 with COVID-19, enrolled during active disease. The chain uses TRBV2 and TRBJ2-7, with 10 bases that match TRBD2. In nucleotides, the CDR3 is TGTGCCAGCAAAGTGAGGGTTAGCGGGAGGTACTCCTACGAGCAGTACTTC. Translation: CASKVRVSGRYSYEQYF.